The next 10 T cell receptor beta chains were all read from a single sample in a study of CD8 T cells in Susac syndrome. An amount of RNA that ranged from 0.5 to 1 ug was reverse transcribed with random hexamers. TCRdb used MiXCR to reprocess the immunoSEQ multiplex PCR reads, holding one entry per CDR3 protein. The sample consists of some 99,000 distinct CDR3 sequences, roughly 94% of them appearing once. What was sequenced was CD4+ T cells from PBMCs. The receptors shown here come from a human donor with Susac syndrome.

This rearrangement joins TRBV12-5 to TRBJ2-7, with D unresolved. Trimming took 1 base from V and 5 from J, leaving 3 bases between them. The CDR3 length is 11 residues. Germline values: CDR1 LGHNT, CDR2 FRNRAP. DNA of the CDR3: TGTGCTAGTGGTTTGGGGAACGAGCAGTACTTC. Amino acid sequence: CASGLGNEQYF.

The gene calls are TRBV7-9 and TRBJ2-5, with 8 positions matching TRBD2. V lost 5 bases and J lost 12; bases outside the gene matches: 8. Germline loops: CDR1 SEHNR, CDR2 FQNEAQ (reference sequence). CDR3 length equals 12 residues. The CDR3 DNA reads as TGTGCCAGCAGCCCATCCGGGAGGGGGAAGTACTTC. Translation: CASSPSGRGKYF.

The sample holds one count of this clonotype. V usage is TRBV10-3 and J usage is TRBJ2-5; no clear D. The V end was cut by 10 bases, the J end by 5 bases, with 17 bases between. The germline V gene has CDR1 ENHRY and CDR2 SYGVKD. This CDR3 has 13 amino acids. CDR3 bases: TGTGCCAGCGCCCAGGAACCCTCGGAGACCCAGTACTTC. Its translation: CASAQEPSETQYF.

J is TRBJ1-2 and V is TRBV11-2; D remains ambiguous. The CDR3 contains 13 residues. Germline CDR1 reads SGHAT; CDR2 reads FQNNGV. Trimming left V 6 bases short and J 4 bases short, with 12 bases between. The CDR3 reads CASRPIGVYGYTF. DNA for the CDR3: TGTGCCAGCAGACCTATTGGGGTCTATGGCTACACCTTC.

The chain combines TRBV10-3 with TRBJ2-5; D is perhaps TRBD2 (5 bases). In germline, CDR1 is ENHRY, CDR2 SYGVKD. The CDR3 is 12 amino acids. Trimming removed 3 bases at V and 5 bases at J, with 7 bases between. CDR3 bases: TGTGCCATCAGTGAAATAGCGGAGACCCAGTACTTC. Protein: CAISEIAETQYF.

Only one count was recorded for this clonotype. This chain links TRBV5-6 with TRBJ2-7; the D call may be TRBD1 or TRBD2 (5 bases each). Germline V gene lookup returns CDR1 SGHDT and CDR2 YYEEEE. V dropped 2 bases and J dropped 2 bases, with 11 bases sitting between them. The CDR3 is 14 amino acids. The CDR3 is CASSFRDPPYEQYF. The CDR3 nucleotides read TGTGCCAGCAGCTTTCGGGACCCCCCCTACGAGCAGTACTTC.

This clonotype occurred a few times. The chain has TRBV11-3 and TRBJ2-3; no clear D. CDR1 SGHNT and CDR2 YENEEA come from the germline V gene. This CDR3 is 14 amino acids long. V was cut by 1 base and J by 1 base, with 6 bases left in between. In DNA form, the CDR3 reads TGTGCCAGCAGCTTAGCGGCGGGCACAGATACGCAGTATTTT. Residues: CASSLAAGTDTQYF. Together with reference TRBV11-3 and TRBJ2-3, the CDR3 gives the full variable domain: EAGVVQSPRYKIIEKKQPVAFWCNPISGHNTLYWYLQNLGQGPELLIRYENEEAVDDSQLPKDRFSAERLKGVDSTLKIQPAELGDSAVYLCASSLAAGTDTQYFGPGTRLTVL.

This chain joins TRBV5-1 and TRBJ2-3; D gene uncertain. Germline V gene lookup returns CDR1 SGHRS and CDR2 YFSETQ. Trimming cost V 2 bases and J 6 bases, with 7 bases left between them. This CDR3 comprises 12 residues. CDR3 protein: CASSFGRDTQYF. In DNA form, the CDR3 reads TGCGCCAGCAGCTTCGGCCGGGATACGCAGTATTTT.

This chain joins TRBV19 and TRBJ2-7; tentative D call: TRBD1 (6 bases). Trimming removed 3 bases at V and 4 bases at J, with 7 bases between. The V gene's germline CDR1 is LNHDA and CDR2 SQIVND (reference sequence). The CDR3 loop spans 12 amino acids. CDR3 in amino acids: CASSMTGYEQYF. The DNA of the CDR3 is TGTGCCAGTAGTATGACAGGATACGAGCAGTACTTC.

In this sample, this clonotype turned up once. V and J are TRBV20-1 and TRBJ2-7; 7 bases match TRBD2. The V gene's germline CDR1 is DFQATT and CDR2 SNEGSKA (reference sequence). V shed 3 bases, J shed 0 bases, and the junction held 5 bases outside the gene matches. The CDR3 is made up of 14 amino acids. The CDR3 protein is CSARTSTNSYEQYF. Here the CDR3 DNA reads TGCAGTGCTAGGACTAGCACAAACTCCTACGAGCAGTACTTC.